These T cell receptor beta chains were read from a single sample in a study of vaccination and CD4 T cells after COVID-19. Via MiXCR, TCRdb re-called the PCR reads, giving one row per CDR3 protein. The data show nearly 11,000 distinct CDR3 sequences, more than 65% seen once. Their antigen targets remain unknown. The sequencing sample was made of CD4+ T cells from blood, cultured in vitro. Source of these receptors: a human donor who had recovered from COVID-19. Both conserved end residues are part of each CDR3. D genes are given only for firm matches. Clone size is stated in some rows and not others, as once, few, many or a class when expanded.

V	J	size	D	DNA	CDR3
TRBV28	TRBJ2-7	NA	TRBD1	TGTGCCAGCAGTTTCCGGGGACAGGACTACGAGCAGTACTTC	CASSFRGQDYEQYF
TRBV7-9	TRBJ1-2	NA	NA	TGTGCCAGCAGCTTACAGGGCGGGATCAACTATGGCTACACCTTC	CASSLQGGINYGYTF
TRBV6-5	TRBJ1-2	NA	NA	TGTGCCAGCAGTTACTTTACCTCCGACAGCCCCCGGGGTGGCTACACCTTC	CASSYFTSDSPRGGYTF
TRBV27	TRBJ1-2	NA	TRBD1	TGTGCCAGCAGTCTCCGACGGACAGGGGGGTATGGCTACACCTTC	CASSLRRTGGYGYTF
TRBV7-2	TRBJ2-7	few	TRBD2	TGTGCCAGCACCCCCCGGTGGGGAGGGACCTACGAGCAGTACTTC	CASTPRWGGTYEQYF
TRBV7-9	TRBJ2-7	NA	TRBD2	TGTGCCAGCAGCAGGATGGCGGGAGGGCCCTACGAGCAGTACTTC	CASSRMAGGPYEQYF
TRBV7-6	TRBJ1-3	NA	NA	TGTGCCAGCAGCTTAGCTGGAAACACCATATATTTT	CASSLAGNTIYF
TRBV6-1	TRBJ1-5	few	NA	TGTGCCAGCAGTGCCCCTGCTTGGGGGGGCAATCAGCCCCAGCATTTT	CASSAPAWGGNQPQHF
TRBV7-6	TRBJ1-1	NA	NA	TGTGCCAGCAGCGAACGTCCAAACACTGAAGCTTTCTTT	CASSERPNTEAFF
TRBV24-1	TRBJ2-1	medium-sized	NA	TGTGCCACCAGTGATTCCCGAGGGACACTCAATGAGCAGTTCTTC	CATSDSRGTLNEQFF
TRBV6-5	TRBJ2-7	NA	TRBD1	TGTGCCAGCAGTTCCGGGACAGGGGACTACGAGCAGTACTTC	CASSSGTGDYEQYF
TRBV20-1	TRBJ2-2	hyperexpanded	NA	TGCAGTGCTAGTAGCAGACACACCGGGGAGCTGTTTTTT	CSASSRHTGELFF
TRBV2	TRBJ1-2	few	NA	TGTGCCAGACATGGCTACACCTTC	CARHGYTF
TRBV7-2	TRBJ1-1	few	TRBD1	TGTGCCAGCAGCATTGGGACAGCCAACACTGAAGCTTTCTTT	CASSIGTANTEAFF
TRBV7-9	TRBJ1-5	NA	NA	TGTGCCAGCAGCTTGGGAGGGCTCAATCAGCCCCAGCATTTT	CASSLGGLNQPQHF
TRBV7-2	TRBJ2-5	NA	NA	TGTGCCAGCAGCCTAGGCAGGGGAGAGACCCAGTACTTC	CASSLGRGETQYF
TRBV19	TRBJ1-2	NA	TRBD1	TGTGCCAGCGGACAGGGCGGGAGCTATGGCTACACCTTC	CASGQGGSYGYTF
TRBV7-3	TRBJ2-3	few	TRBD2	TGTGCCAGCAGCTTAACATATGCGGGAGGCCCCACAGATACGCAGTATTTT	CASSLTYAGGPTDTQYF
TRBV7-6	TRBJ2-4	NA	TRBD1	TGTGCCAGCAGCTTAGGCCAACAGGGGGCCAAAAACATTCAGTACTTC	CASSLGQQGAKNIQYF
TRBV6-5	TRBJ1-5	few	NA	TGTGCCAGCAGTTACTCCGGACTGGGATATCAGCCCCAGCATTTT	CASSYSGLGYQPQHF
TRBV20-1	TRBJ2-3	once	NA	TGCAGTGCTAGAGATCGGGCTAGCAGTACAGATACGCAGTATTTT	CSARDRASSTDTQYF
TRBV19	TRBJ1-5	NA	NA	TGTGCCAGTACCCCCAGGGATACGCAGCCCCAGCATTTT	CASTPRDTQPQHF
TRBV7-3	TRBJ2-1	few	NA	TGTGCCAGCAGCCGGCGTGGGAGTGGGGACAATGAGCAGTTCTTC	CASSRRGSGDNEQFF
TRBV20-1	TRBJ1-2	NA	NA	TGCAGTGCTAGAGATTCTCCCGCAGATGGCTACACCTTC	CSARDSPADGYTF
TRBV6-1	TRBJ1-1	NA	NA	TGTGCCAGCAGTCCAGGCACAGGGCTGAACACTGAAGCTTTCTTT	CASSPGTGLNTEAFF
TRBV2	TRBJ2-7	NA	NA	TGTGCCAGCAGTCTAGGGACGGGGTCCTACGAGCAGTACTTC	CASSLGTGSYEQYF
TRBV7-2	TRBJ1-2	NA	NA	TGTGCCAGCAGCTTAGCGCTAATGGGGGCTAGTGGCTACACCTTC	CASSLALMGASGYTF
TRBV20-1	TRBJ1-2	NA	NA	TGCAGTGCTAGCCACAGGGCCTATGGCTACACCTTC	CSASHRAYGYTF
TRBV6-1	TRBJ1-5	NA	TRBD1	TGTGCCAGCAGTCCCGACAGGGGCGGAGGTCAGCCCCAGCATTTT	CASSPDRGGGQPQHF
TRBV2	TRBJ1-2	NA	NA	TGTGCCAGCAGGCCGCAACCGGGGCTTTATGGCTACACCTTC	CASRPQPGLYGYTF
TRBV7-2	TRBJ1-1	NA	TRBD1	TGTGCCAGCAGCCAAGCTAGGGCCCTAGGACAGGGCGATATGAACACTGAAGCTTTCTTT	CASSQARALGQGDMNTEAFF
TRBV27	TRBJ1-5	NA	NA	TGTGCCAGCAGTTTGCGGGGACAACGTTATCAGCCCCAGCATTTT	CASSLRGQRYQPQHF
TRBV15	TRBJ1-5	few	TRBD1	TGTGCCACCAGCCCCCGGCAGGGGGATCAGCCCCAGCATTTT	CATSPRQGDQPQHF
TRBV28	TRBJ1-5	once	NA	TGTGCCAGCAGTCCACAGGGTACCTTCTGGAATCAGCCCCAGCATTTT	CASSPQGTFWNQPQHF
TRBV7-6	TRBJ2-5	NA	NA	TGTGCCAGCAGCTTAGCGGGACCAAGTCAAGAGACCCAGTACTTC	CASSLAGPSQETQYF
TRBV28	TRBJ1-5	NA	NA	TGTGCCAGCAGTTTAGGGTCCGGGCTAGCCCAGCATTTT	CASSLGSGLAQHF
TRBV20-1	TRBJ2-5	NA	TRBD2	TGCAGTGCTAGTTTAGCGGGACTCGAGACCCAGTACTTC	CSASLAGLETQYF
TRBV6-5	TRBJ1-2	NA	NA	TGTGCCAGCAGTTTAATTGAGAACTATGGCTACACCTTC	CASSLIENYGYTF
TRBV28	TRBJ2-3	once	NA	TGTGCCAGCAGTTTACAGGGAGGCGGGTCGGATACGCAGTATTTT	CASSLQGGGSDTQYF
TRBV24-1	TRBJ2-3	NA	TRBD2	TGTGCCACCAGTGACGCTGCACTAGCGGTAACAGATACGCAGTATTTT	CATSDAALAVTDTQYF
TRBV24-1	TRBJ2-7	medium-sized	NA	TGTGCCACCAGTGACCCCCGGCAGACAACCTACGAGCAGTACTTC	CATSDPRQTTYEQYF
TRBV7-3	TRBJ2-1	NA	NA	TGTGCCAGCAGCTCCCCGGGACGTGGCTCCTACAATGAGCAGTTCTTC	CASSSPGRGSYNEQFF
TRBV20-1	TRBJ2-5	NA	NA	TGCAGTGCCGCAGCCACGGGGACCCAGTACTTC	CSAAATGTQYF